The rows below give T cell receptor beta chains drawn from one sample of a study of T cells in Graves' hyperthyroidism and ophthalmopathy. Via MiXCR, TCRdb re-called the multiplex PCR reads, giving one row per CDR3 protein. Among more than 550,000 distinct CDR3 sequences, around a sixth were seen once, and the ten largest hold less than 20%. The sequenced sample consisted of blood. These receptor sequences come from a man aged 50 to 59 with Graves' hyperthyroidism. Both conserved end residues are part of each CDR3. D genes are given only for firm matches. Some rows have no size entry. The others give once, few or many, or a class for an expanded clone.

V gene	J gene	D gene	clone size	CDR3 protein	CDR3 DNA
TRBV20-1	TRBJ1-2	-	few	CSAPRTVSYGYTF	TGCAGTGCTCCCCGGACAGTTTCCTATGGCTACACCTTC
TRBV5-5	TRBJ1-4	-	-	CASLRAATNEKLFF	TGTGCCAGCCTTAGAGCAGCAACTAATGAAAAACTGTTTTTT
TRBV28	TRBJ1-5	TRBD1	many	CASTPPVQGAQPQHF	TGTGCCAGCACCCCCCCCGTCCAGGGGGCCCAGCCCCAGCATTTT
TRBV27	TRBJ2-3	-	many	CASSINRADTQYF	TGTGCCAGCAGTATTAACAGGGCTGATACGCAGTATTTT
TRBV5-6	TRBJ2-7	-	-	CASSVGTLGEQYF	TGTGCCAGCAGCGTCGGGACTCTCGGCGAGCAGTACTTC
TRBV28	TRBJ2-1	TRBD1	many	CASPPGQGRYNEQFF	TGTGCCAGCCCCCCGGGACAGGGTCGCTACAATGAGCAGTTCTTC
TRBV18	TRBJ1-1	TRBD1	-	CASYRYRGDTEAFF	TGTGCCAGCTACCGGTACAGGGGCGACACTGAAGCTTTCTTT
TRBV7-2	TRBJ2-1	TRBD2	-	CASSRGLAGVVHEQFF	TGTGCCAGCAGCCGAGGACTAGCGGGAGTGGTGCATGAGCAGTTCTTC
TRBV9	TRBJ2-7	TRBD2	few	CASSEGSGTRDYEQYF	TGTGCCAGCAGCGAGGGTAGCGGGACACGGGACTACGAGCAGTACTTC
TRBV3-1	TRBJ2-7	-	-	CASSQVEGSDSYEQYF	TGTGCCAGCAGCCAAGTGGAGGGGTCCGACTCCTACGAGCAGTACTTC
TRBV5-1	TRBJ2-7	-	-	CASSLDDDYEQYF	TGCGCCAGCAGCTTGGATGACGACTACGAGCAGTACTTC
TRBV3-2	TRBJ2-1	-	-	CASSLLRRWGPNEQFF	TGTGCCAGCAGCCTCTTACGACGGTGGGGGCCTAATGAGCAGTTCTTC
TRBV28	TRBJ2-3	-	-	CASSPSSPRAPLITDTQYF	TGTGCCAGCAGTCCCTCTTCCCCTCGTGCTCCTCTAATCACAGATACGCAGTATTTT
TRBV6-1	TRBJ2-1	TRBD1	-	CASRNLDRGHEQFF	TGTGCCAGCAGGAACTTAGACAGGGGACATGAGCAGTTCTTC
TRBV20-1	TRBJ2-7	TRBD2	-	CSARDLSSGSYSYEQYF	TGCAGTGCTAGAGATTTGTCTAGCGGAAGTTACTCCTACGAGCAGTACTTC
TRBV6-1	TRBJ2-3	-	many	CASSYASAGEDTQYF	TGTGCCAGCAGTTACGCTTCAGCGGGCGAAGATACGCAGTATTTT
TRBV2	TRBJ1-2	-	many	CASLVEGYYGYTF	TGTGCCAGTCTAGTTGAGGGGTACTATGGCTACACCTTC
TRBV5-1	TRBJ1-2	TRBD1	many	CASSSWTGPNYGYTF	TGCGCCAGCAGCTCCTGGACAGGCCCTAACTATGGCTACACCTTC
TRBV7-8	TRBJ2-1	TRBD2	-	CASSLAIGTSGGGRNEQFF	TGTGCCAGCAGCTTAGCGATAGGGACTAGCGGGGGAGGCCGGAATGAGCAGTTCTTC
TRBV29-1	TRBJ1-2	-	many	CSVRPQNYGYTF	TGCAGCGTGCGTCCTCAGAACTATGGCTACACCTTC
TRBV9	TRBJ2-1	TRBD2	-	CASSVDSGGLEQFF	TGTGCCAGCAGCGTAGATAGCGGGGGGCTTGAGCAGTTCTTC
TRBV7-9	TRBJ2-7	-	-	CASSYGGTDYEQYF	TGTGCCAGCAGCTATGGGGGGACAGACTACGAGCAGTACTTC
TRBV7-2	TRBJ1-1	-	few	CASSSQGVNTEAFF	TGTGCCAGCAGCTCACAGGGTGTGAACACTGAAGCTTTCTTT
TRBV28	TRBJ2-1	TRBD2	many	CASSTSGSYEYNEQFF	TGTGCCAGCAGTACTAGCGGGAGTTATGAATACAATGAGCAGTTCTTC